This record covers a single T cell receptor (beta chain). Its target is unknown. The source of the sample is a study of long-term antiretroviral therapy in people with HIV. Broader study findings: After ART, diversity increased yet remained lower than transplant donor controls.

The CDR3 spans 18 residues. The V gene end was trimmed by 2 bases and the J gene end by 4 bases; junction bases not matched to a gene: 7. CDR1 and CDR2 from the germline V gene are SGHTA and FQGTGA. The immunoSEQ assay was v3.0, run at survey level. Data came from immunoSEQ multiplex PCR; TCRdb stores just in-frame clones and leaves some out. The profile covers tens of thousands of clones, with approximately 86% appearing a single time and approximately 5.4% taken by the ten largest. The sample consisted of unsorted PBMCs, taken 0.1 years before starting antiretroviral therapy. The chain employs TRBV7-3 and TRBJ2-3; 15 bases line up with TRBD2. The source of this sequence is a woman aged 50 to 60 with HIV. The CDR3 sequence is CASSLGGLAGGTPDTQYF. DNA of the CDR3: TGTGCCAGCAGCTTAGGCGGACTAGCGGGGGGGACCCCAGATACGCAGTATTTT.